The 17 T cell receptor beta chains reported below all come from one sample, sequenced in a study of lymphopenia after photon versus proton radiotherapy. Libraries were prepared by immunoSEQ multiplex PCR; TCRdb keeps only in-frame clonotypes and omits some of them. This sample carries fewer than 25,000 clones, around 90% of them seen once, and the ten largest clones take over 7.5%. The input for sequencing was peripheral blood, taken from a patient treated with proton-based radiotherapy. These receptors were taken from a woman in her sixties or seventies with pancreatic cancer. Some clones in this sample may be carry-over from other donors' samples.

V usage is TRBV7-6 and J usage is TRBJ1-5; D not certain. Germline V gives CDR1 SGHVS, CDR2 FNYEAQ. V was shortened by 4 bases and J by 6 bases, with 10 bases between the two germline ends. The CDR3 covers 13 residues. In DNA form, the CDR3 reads TGTGCCAGCAGCTCCCAAAGGGCTCAGCCCCAGCATTTT. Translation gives CASSSQRAQPQHF.

CDR3 in amino acids: CASRDDRSVTETQYF. DNA for the CDR3: TGTGCCAGCAGGGACGACAGGTCCGTTACAGAGACCCAGTACTTC. The chain combines TRBV6-5 with TRBJ2-5, with a tentative D call TRBD1 (6 bases). The CDR3 is 15 amino acids. V lost 6 bases and J lost 4, with 18 bases in between. Per the germline V gene, CDR1 is MNHEY and CDR2 is SVGAGI.

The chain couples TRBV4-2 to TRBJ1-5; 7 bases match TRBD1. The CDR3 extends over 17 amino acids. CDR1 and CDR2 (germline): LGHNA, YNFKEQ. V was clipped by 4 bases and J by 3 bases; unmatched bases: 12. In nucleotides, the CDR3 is TGTGCCAGCAGCCCCTATGGGGGCCAGGGGGACAATCAGCCCCAGCATTTT. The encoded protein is CASSPYGGQGDNQPQHF.

This CDR3 reads CSVEDLKSPQYF. The CDR3 region has the DNA TGCAGCGTTGAAGATCTTAAAAGCCCCCAGTACTTC. The chain employs TRBV29-1 and TRBJ2-5; unclear D gene. The germline CDR1 and CDR2 sequences are SQVTM and ANQGSEA. This CDR3 comprises 12 residues. The V end was cut by 0 bases, the J end by 9 bases, with 11 bases between.

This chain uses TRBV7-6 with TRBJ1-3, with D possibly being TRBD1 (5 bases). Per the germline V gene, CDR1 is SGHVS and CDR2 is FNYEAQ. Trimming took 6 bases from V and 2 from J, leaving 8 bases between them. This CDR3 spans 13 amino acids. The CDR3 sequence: CASSRGPGNTIYF. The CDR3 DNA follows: TGTGCCAGCAGTCGGGGCCCTGGAAACACCATATATTTT.

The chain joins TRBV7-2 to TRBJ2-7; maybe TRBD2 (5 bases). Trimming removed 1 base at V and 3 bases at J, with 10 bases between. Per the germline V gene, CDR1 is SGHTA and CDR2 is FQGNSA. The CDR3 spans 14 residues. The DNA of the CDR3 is TGTGCCAGCAGCTTAGGGGAGAGCTACTACGAGCAGTACTTC. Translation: CASSLGESYYEQYF.

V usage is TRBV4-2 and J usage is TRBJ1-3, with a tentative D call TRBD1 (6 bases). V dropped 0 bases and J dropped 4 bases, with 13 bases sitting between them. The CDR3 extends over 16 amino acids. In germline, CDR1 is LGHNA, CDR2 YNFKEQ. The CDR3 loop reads CASSQEVQGPGNTIYF. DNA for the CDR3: TGTGCCAGCAGCCAAGAGGTCCAGGGGCCCGGAAACACCATATATTTT.

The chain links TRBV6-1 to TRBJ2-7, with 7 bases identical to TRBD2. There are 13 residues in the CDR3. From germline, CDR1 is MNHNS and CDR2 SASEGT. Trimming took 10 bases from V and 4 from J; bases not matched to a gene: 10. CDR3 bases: TGTGCCACCGAGACGGGAGGAAGGTACGAGCAGTACTTC. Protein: CATETGGRYEQYF.

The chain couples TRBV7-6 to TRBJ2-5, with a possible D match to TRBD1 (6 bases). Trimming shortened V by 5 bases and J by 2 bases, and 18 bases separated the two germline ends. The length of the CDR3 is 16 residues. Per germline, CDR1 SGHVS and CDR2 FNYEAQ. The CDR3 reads CASSPRTAYTQETQYF. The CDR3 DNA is TGTGCCAGCAGCCCCCGGACAGCCTACACTCAAGAGACCCAGTACTTC.

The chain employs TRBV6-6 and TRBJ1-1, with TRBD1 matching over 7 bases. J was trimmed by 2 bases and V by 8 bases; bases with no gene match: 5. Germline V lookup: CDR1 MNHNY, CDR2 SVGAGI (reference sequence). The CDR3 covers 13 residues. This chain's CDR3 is CASEGQLNTEAFF. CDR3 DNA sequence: TGTGCCAGCGAGGGACAGCTTAACACTGAAGCTTTCTTT.

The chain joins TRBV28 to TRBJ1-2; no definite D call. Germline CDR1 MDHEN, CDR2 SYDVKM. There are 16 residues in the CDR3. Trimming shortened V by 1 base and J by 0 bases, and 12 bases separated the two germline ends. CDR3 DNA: TGTGCCAGCAGTTTATACAGCCGGTGGACTAACTATGGCTACACCTTC. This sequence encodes CASSLYSRWTNYGYTF.

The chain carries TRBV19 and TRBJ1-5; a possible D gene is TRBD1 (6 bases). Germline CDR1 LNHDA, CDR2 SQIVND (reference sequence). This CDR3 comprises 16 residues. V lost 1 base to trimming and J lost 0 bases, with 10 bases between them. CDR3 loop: CASSIGGGNSNQPQHF. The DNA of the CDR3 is TGTGCCAGTAGTATAGGGGGGGGCAATAGCAATCAGCCCCAGCATTTT.

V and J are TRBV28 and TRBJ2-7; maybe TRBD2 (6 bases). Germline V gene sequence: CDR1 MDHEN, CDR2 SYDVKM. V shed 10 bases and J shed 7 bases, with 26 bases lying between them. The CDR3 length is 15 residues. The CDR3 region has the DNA TGTGCCACCCAGTCCCCGGGCGGGGCCACTAGGGAGCAGTACTTC. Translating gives CATQSPGGATREQYF.

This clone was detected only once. CDR3 sequence reads: CVSHSGTGSTEQYF. In nucleotides, the CDR3 is TGTGTCTCCCATTCCGGGACAGGGTCTACCGAGCAGTACTTC. The chain couples TRBV2 to TRBJ2-7, with 9 bases fitting TRBD1. This CDR3 has 14 amino acids. Germline CDR1 SNHLY, CDR2 FYNNEI.

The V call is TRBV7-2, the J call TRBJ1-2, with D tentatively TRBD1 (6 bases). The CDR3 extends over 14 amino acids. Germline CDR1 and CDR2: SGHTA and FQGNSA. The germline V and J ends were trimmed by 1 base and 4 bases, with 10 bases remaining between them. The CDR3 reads CASSLEGGIYGYTF. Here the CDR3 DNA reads TGTGCCAGCAGCTTAGAGGGGGGGATCTATGGCTACACCTTC.

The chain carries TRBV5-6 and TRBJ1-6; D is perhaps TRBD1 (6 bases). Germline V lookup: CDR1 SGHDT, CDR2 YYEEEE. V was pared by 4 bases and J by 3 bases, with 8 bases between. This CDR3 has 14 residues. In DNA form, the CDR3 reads TGTGCCAGCAGCCAGGGACACTATAATTCACCCCTCCACTTT. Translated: CASSQGHYNSPLHF.

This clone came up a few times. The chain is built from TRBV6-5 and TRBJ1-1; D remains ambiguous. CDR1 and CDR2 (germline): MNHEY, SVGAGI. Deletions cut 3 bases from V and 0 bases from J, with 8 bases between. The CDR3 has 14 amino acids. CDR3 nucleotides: TGTGCCAGCAGTTATGGGATGATGAACACTGAAGCTTTCTTT. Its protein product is CASSYGMMNTEAFF.